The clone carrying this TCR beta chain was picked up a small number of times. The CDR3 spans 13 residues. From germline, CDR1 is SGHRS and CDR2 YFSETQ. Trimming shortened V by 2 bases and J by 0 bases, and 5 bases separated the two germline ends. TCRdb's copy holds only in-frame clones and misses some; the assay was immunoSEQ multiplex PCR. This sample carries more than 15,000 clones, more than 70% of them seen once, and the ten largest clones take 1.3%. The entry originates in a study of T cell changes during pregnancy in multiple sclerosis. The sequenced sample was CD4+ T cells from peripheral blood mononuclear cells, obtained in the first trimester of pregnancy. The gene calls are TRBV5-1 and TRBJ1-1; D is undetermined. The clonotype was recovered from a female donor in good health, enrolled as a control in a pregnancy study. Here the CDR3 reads CASSFLMNTEAFF. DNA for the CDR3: TGCGCCAGCAGCTTTCTTATGAACACTGAAGCTTTCTTT.